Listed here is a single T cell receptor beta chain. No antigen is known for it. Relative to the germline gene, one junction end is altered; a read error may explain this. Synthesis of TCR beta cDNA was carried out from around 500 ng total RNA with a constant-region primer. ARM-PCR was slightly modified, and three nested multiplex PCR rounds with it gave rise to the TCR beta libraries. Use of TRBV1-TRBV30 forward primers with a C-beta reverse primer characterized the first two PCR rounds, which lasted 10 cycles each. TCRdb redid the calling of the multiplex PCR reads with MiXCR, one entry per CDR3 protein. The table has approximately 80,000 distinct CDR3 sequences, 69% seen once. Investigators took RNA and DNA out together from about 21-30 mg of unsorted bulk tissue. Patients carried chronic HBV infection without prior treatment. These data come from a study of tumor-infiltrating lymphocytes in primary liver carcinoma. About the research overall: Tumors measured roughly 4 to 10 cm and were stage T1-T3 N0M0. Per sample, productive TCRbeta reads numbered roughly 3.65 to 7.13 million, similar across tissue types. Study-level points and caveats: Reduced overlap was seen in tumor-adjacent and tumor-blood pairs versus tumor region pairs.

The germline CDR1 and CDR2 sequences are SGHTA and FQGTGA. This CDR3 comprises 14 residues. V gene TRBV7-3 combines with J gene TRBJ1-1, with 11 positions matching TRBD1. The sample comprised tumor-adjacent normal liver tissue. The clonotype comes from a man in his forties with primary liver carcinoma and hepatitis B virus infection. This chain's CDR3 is CVSSGTGGIAEALF. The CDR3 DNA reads TGTGTCAGCAGCGGGACAGGGGGGATAGCTGAAGCTCTCTTT.